Only a few counts were recorded for the clone carrying this T cell receptor beta chain. The data are from a study of shared clonotypes between healthy human individuals. Profiled with immunoSEQ multiplex PCR; TCRdb holds only in-frame clones, not every one. The sample comprises about a million clones, 75% of which are singletons, and 1.5% rests with the top ten. The CDR3 length is 17 residues. V lost 1 base, J lost 0 bases, and 10 bases lay in between. Germline CDR1 and CDR2: SGHTA and FQGNSA. The V and J genes are TRBV7-2 and TRBJ2-6; a possible D gene is TRBD2 (5 bases). The sequencing input was memory CD4+ T cells sorted from blood. Subset noted: CD45RA-negative fraction. The sequence derives from a man younger than 30 in good health. This CDR3 reads CASSLGGSGSGANVLTF. The CDR3 DNA follows: TGTGCCAGCAGCTTAGGCGGGTCGGGCTCTGGGGCCAACGTCCTGACTTTC.